This entry lists 3 T cell receptor beta chains sequenced from one sample in a study of shared clonotypes between healthy human individuals (dated by TCRdb to 2019 to 2021). Library creation used the immunoSEQ multiplex PCR assay. The source is immuneACCESS, and TCRdb retained only in-frame sequences with V and J called. Part of the clones is not carried over; for the studies checked, unresolved V genes explain less than half of this, and the remainder is unexplained. The sample table contains over a million clones; only one count was recorded for 78% of them. The top ten clones comprise roughly 0.57% of the sample. The sequenced sample was memory CD4+ T cells from PBMCs. Interpreted using the paper, the cell subset or site label stands for: CD45RA-negative fraction. Source of these receptors: a man younger than 35 in good health. Some clones in this sample may be carry-over from other donors' samples.

This clone was seen a single time. V usage is TRBV30 and J usage is TRBJ1-2; 7 positions match TRBD1. V gave up 7 bases and J gave up 6 bases; unmatched junction bases: 5. Germline CDR1 reads GTSNPN; CDR2 reads SVGIG (reference sequence). The CDR3 runs to 11 residues. The CDR3 loop reads CASHRGNGYTF. CDR3 DNA: TGTGCCTCCCACAGGGGAAATGGCTACACCTTC.

The chain employs TRBV7-2 and TRBJ2-1, with TRBD1 as a possible D gene (6 bases). Germline CDR1 reads SGHTA; CDR2 reads FQGNSA. Trimming shortened V by 5 bases and J by 6 bases, and 11 bases separated the two germline ends. The CDR3 runs to 13 residues. The CDR3 sequence: CASSATRGNEQFF. The DNA of the CDR3 is TGTGCCAGCAGCGCTACCAGGGGCAATGAGCAGTTCTTC.

This chain connects TRBV28 to TRBJ2-1; the D is unclear. Germline V gene lookup returns CDR1 MDHEN and CDR2 SYDVKM. The CDR3 sequence is 15 residues long. The V and J ends lost 7 bases and 0 bases respectively, with 13 bases between them. This CDR3 reads CASTSTGTSYNEQFF. The CDR3, as DNA: TGTGCCAGCACTTCGACTGGAACCTCCTACAATGAGCAGTTCTTC.